This T cell receptor (beta chain) was documented in a study of T cell changes during pregnancy in multiple sclerosis. The protocol was immunoSEQ multiplex PCR, while the TCRdb copy is restricted to in-frame clones and leaves out a portion. Among more than 65,000 clones listed, 90% to 95% were seen once. This CDR3 region has 18 residues. Trimming at V came to 0 bases and at J to 2 bases, leaving 10 bases not matched to a gene. Germline V gene data show CDR1 as SGDLS and CDR2 as YYNGEE. Sequenced material: peripheral blood, taken in the second trimester of pregnancy. This receptor was identified in a female donor with multiple sclerosis, enrolled in a pregnancy study. The chain uses TRBV9 and TRBJ2-2; 7 bases align to TRBD2. CDR3 region: CASSVGKTSAVNTGELFF. The DNA for the CDR3 is TGTGCCAGCAGCGTAGGGAAAACTAGCGCAGTTAACACCGGGGAGCTGTTTTTT.